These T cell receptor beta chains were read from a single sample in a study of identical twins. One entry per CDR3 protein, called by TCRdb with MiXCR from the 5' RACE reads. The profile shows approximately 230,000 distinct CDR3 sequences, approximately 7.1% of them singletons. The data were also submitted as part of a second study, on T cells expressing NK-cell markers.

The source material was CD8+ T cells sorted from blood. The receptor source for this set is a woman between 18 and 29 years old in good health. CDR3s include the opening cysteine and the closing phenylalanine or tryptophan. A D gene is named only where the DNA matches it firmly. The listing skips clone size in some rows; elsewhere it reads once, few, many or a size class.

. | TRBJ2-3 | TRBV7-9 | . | CASSLEGLDTQYF | TGTGCCAGCAGCTTAGAAGGTCTAGATACGCAGTATTTT
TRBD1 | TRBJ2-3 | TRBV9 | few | CASSVVGTGSDDTQYF | TGTGCCAGCAGCGTAGTTGGGACAGGATCAGATGATACGCAGTATTTT
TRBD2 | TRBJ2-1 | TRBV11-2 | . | CASTTRERTYNEQFF | TGTGCCAGCACCACGCGGGAGAGGACCTACAATGAGCAGTTCTTC
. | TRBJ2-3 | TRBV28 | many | CASSLLAGSGTDTQYF | TGTGCCAGCAGTTTATTGGCAGGGTCGGGCACAGATACGCAGTATTTT
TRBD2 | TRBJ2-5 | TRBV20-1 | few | CSARGRGEREGHETQYF | TGCAGTGCTAGAGGACGCGGGGAGCGGGAGGGCCATGAGACCCAGTACTTC
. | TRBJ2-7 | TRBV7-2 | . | CASSLPNSREQYF | TGTGCCAGCAGCCTACCGAACTCCCGCGAGCAGTACTTC
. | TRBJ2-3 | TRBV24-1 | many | CATSDSGNMQYF | TGTGCCACCAGTGATTCCGGCAATATGCAGTATTTT
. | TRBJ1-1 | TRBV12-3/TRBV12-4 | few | CASRPGNTEAFF | TGTGCCAGCAGACCGGGGAACACTGAAGCTTTCTTT
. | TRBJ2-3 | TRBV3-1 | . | CASSQPGLQTPDTQYF | TGTGCCAGCAGCCAACCGGGACTCCAAACCCCAGATACGCAGTATTTT
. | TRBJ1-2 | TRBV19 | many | CASTLGDGYTF | TGTGCCAGTACCCTAGGGGACGGCTACACCTTC
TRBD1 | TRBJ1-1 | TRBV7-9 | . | CASSLEGQGDEAFF | TGTGCCAGCAGCTTAGAAGGACAGGGAGATGAAGCTTTCTTT
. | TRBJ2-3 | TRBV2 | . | CASSPHTDTQYF | TGTGCCAGCAGCCCCCATACAGATACGCAGTATTTT
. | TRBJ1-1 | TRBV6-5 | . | CASSRGGSEAFF | TGTGCCAGCAGTCGCGGTGGATCTGAAGCTTTCTTT
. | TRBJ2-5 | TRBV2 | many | CAGGSAETQYF | TGTGCCGGAGGGAGTGCGGAGACCCAGTACTTC
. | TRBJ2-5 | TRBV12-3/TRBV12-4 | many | CASSSGSTQYF | TGTGCCAGCAGTTCGGGCTCGACCCAGTACTTC
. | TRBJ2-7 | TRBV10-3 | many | CAISESRDGGHEQYF | TGTGCCATCAGTGAGTCGAGGGACGGAGGACACGAGCAGTACTTC
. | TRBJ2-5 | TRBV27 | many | CASSVGTMETQYF | TGTGCCAGCAGCGTCGGGACAATGGAGACCCAGTACTTC
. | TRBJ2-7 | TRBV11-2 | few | CASSFGQTSSYEQYF | TGTGCCAGCAGCTTTGGACAGACGAGCTCCTACGAGCAGTACTTC
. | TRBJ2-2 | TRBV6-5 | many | CASSYRDESNTGELFF | TGTGCCAGCAGTTACCGGGACGAGTCGAACACCGGGGAGCTGTTTTTT
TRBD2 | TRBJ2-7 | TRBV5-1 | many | CASSTGLPTYEQYF | TGCGCCAGCAGCACGGGACTACCGACCTACGAGCAGTACTTC
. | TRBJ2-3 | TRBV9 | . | CASSVGGGAYDTQYF | TGTGCCAGCAGCGTTGGGGGAGGCGCTTACGATACGCAGTATTTT
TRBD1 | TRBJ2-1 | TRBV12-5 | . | CASGLRAPGTGYFIGNEQFF | TGTGCTAGTGGTTTAAGGGCCCCCGGGACAGGATATTTTATCGGTAATGAGCAGTTCTTC
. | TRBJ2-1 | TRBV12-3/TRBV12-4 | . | CASSLIPTLVEFF | TGTGCCAGCAGTTTAATCCCAACCCTTGTTGAGTTCTTC
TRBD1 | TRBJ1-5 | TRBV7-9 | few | CASSPTGSSNQPQHF | TGTGCCAGCAGCCCGACAGGGTCCAGCAATCAGCCCCAGCATTTT
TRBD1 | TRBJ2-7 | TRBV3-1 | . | CASSPGQVGYEQYF | TGTGCCAGCAGCCCGGGACAGGTGGGCTACGAGCAGTACTTC
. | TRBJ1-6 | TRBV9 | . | CASSVARSESSYNSPLHF | TGTGCCAGCAGCGTAGCCCGGTCGGAGAGCTCCTATAATTCACCCCTCCACTTT
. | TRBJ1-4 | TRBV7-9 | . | CASSLSVEKLFF | TGTGCCAGCAGCTTAAGTGTCGAAAAACTGTTTTTT
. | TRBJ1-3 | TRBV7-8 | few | CASSFGATGNTIYF | TGTGCCAGCAGCTTTGGGGCTACCGGAAACACCATATATTTT
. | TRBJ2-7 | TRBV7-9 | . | CASSSDGSSYEQYF | TGTGCCAGCAGCTCTGACGGCAGCTCCTACGAGCAGTACTTC
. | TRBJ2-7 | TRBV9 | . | CASSPGPGGDEQYF | TGTGCCAGCAGCCCCGGGCCGGGGGGCGACGAGCAGTACTTC